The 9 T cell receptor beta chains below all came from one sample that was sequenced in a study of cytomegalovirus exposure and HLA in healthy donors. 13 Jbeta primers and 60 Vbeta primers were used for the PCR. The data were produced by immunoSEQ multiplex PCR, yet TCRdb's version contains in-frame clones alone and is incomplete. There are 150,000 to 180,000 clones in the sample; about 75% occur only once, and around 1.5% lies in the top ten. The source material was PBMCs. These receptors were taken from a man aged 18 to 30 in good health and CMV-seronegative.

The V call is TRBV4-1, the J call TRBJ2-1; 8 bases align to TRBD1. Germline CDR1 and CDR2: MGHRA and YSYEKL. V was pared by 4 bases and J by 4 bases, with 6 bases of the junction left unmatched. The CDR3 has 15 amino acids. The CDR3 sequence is CASSRSRDRYNEQFF. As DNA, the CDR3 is TGCGCCAGCAGCCGCTCAAGGGACAGGTACAATGAGCAGTTCTTC.

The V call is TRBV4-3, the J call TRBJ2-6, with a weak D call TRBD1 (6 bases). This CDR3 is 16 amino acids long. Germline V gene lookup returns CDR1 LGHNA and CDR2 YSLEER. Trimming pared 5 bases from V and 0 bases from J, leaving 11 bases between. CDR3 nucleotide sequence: TGCGCCAGCAGCACTACAGGGTTCTCTGGGGCCAACGTCCTGACTTTC. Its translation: CASSTTGFSGANVLTF.

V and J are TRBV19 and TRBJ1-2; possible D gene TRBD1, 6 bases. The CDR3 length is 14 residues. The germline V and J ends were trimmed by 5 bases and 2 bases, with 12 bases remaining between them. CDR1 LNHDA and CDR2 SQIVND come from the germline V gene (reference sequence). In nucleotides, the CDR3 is TGTGCCAGTAGTTCCACACAGGGCAACTATGGCTACACCTTC. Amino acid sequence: CASSSTQGNYGYTF.

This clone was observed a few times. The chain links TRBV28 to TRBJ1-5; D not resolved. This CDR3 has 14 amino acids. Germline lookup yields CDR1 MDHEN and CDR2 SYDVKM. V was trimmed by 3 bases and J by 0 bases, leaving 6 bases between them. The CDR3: CASSFVSSNQPQHF. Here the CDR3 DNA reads TGTGCCAGCAGTTTTGTTAGTAGCAATCAGCCCCAGCATTTT.

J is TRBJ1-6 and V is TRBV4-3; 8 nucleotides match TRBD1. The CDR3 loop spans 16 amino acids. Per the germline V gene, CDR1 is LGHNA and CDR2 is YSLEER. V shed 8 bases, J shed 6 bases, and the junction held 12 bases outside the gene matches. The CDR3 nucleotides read TGCGCCAGCTCGCCGCTGACAGGGGTTTTTAATTCACCCCTCCACTTT. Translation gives CASSPLTGVFNSPLHF.

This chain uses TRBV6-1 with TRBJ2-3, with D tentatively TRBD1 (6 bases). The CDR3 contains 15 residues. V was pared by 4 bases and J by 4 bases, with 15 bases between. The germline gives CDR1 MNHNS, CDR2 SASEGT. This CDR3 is CASSGSNSGADTQYF. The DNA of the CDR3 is TGTGCCAGCAGTGGATCAAATTCAGGGGCAGATACGCAGTATTTT.

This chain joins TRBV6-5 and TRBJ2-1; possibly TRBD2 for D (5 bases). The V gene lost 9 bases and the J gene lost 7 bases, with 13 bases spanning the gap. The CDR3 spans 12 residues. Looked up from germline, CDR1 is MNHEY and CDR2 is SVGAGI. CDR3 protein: CASGRGGNEQFF. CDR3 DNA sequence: TGTGCCAGTGGGCGTGGAGGAAATGAGCAGTTCTTC.

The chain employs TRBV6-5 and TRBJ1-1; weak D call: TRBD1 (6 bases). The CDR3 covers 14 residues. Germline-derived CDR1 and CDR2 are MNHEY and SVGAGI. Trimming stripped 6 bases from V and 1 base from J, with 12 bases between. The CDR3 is CASREDSWNTEAFF. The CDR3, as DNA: TGTGCCAGCAGGGAGGACAGTTGGAACACTGAAGCTTTCTTT.

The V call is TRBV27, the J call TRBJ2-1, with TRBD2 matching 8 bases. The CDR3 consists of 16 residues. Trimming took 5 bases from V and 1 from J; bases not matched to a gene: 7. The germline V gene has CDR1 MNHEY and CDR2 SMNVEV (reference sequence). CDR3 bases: TGTGCCAGCAGTCCCTATAGCGGGGTTTCCTACAATGAGCAGTTCTTC. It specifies CASSPYSGVSYNEQFF.